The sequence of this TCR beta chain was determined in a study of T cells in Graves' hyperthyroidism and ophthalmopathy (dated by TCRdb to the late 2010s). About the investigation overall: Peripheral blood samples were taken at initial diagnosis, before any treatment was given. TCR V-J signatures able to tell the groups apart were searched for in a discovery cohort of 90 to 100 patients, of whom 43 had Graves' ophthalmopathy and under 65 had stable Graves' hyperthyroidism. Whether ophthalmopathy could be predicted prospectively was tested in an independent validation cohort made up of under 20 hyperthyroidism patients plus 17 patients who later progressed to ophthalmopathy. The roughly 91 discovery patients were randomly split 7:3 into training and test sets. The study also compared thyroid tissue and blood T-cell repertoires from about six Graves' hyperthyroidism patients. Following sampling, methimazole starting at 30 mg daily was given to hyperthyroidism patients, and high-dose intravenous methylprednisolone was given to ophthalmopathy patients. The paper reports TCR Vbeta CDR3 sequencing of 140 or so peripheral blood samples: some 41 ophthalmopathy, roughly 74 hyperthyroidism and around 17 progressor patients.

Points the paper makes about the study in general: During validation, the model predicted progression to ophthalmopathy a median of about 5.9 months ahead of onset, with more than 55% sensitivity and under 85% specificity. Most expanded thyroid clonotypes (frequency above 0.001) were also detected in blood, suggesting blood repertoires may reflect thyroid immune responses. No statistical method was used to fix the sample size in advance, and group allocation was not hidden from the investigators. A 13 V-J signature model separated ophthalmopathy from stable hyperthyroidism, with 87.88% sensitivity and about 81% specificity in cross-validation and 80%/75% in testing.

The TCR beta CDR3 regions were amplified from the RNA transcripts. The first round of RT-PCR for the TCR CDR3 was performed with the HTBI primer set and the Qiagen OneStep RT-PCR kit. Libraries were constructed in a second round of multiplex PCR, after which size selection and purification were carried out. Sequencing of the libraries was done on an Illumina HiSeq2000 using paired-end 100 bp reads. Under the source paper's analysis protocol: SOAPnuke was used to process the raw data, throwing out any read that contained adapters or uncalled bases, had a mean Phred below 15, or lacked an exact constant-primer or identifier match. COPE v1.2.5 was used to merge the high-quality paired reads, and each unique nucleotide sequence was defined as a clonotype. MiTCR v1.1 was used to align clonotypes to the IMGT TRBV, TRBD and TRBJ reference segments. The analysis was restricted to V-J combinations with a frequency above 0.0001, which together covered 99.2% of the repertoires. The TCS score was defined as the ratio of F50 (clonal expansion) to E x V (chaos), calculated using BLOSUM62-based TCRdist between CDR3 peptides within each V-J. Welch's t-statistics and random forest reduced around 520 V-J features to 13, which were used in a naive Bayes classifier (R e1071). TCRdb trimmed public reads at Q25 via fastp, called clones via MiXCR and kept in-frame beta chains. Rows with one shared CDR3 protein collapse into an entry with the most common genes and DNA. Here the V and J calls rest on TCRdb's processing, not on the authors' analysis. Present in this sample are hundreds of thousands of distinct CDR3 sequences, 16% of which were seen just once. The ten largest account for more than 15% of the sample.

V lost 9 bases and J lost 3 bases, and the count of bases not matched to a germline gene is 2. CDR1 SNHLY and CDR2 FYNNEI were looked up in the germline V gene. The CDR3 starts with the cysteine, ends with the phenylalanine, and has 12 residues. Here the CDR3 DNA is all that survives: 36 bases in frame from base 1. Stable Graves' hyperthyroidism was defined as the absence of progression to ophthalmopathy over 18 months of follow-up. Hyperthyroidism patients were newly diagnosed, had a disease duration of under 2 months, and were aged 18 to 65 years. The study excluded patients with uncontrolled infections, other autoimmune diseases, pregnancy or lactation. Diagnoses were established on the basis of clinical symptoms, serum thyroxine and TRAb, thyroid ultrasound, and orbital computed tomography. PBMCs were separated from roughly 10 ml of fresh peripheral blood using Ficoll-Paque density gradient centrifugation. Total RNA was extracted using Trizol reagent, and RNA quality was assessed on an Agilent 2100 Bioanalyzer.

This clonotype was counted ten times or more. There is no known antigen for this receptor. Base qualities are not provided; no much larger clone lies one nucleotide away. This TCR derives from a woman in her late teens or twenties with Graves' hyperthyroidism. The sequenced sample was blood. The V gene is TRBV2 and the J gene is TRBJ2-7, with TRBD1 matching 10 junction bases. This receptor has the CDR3 CARGTGDYEQYF. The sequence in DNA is TGTGCCAGAGGGACAGGGGACTACGAGCAGTACTTC.